The clone carrying this T cell receptor (beta chain) was recorded once. This sample is part of a study of blood T cell repertoires in COVID-19. Some clones are missing from TCRdb's copy, which holds only in-frame ones; the method was immunoSEQ multiplex PCR. The data show about 68,000 clones, with approximately 85% seen just once and more than 20% held by the top ten. The germline CDR1 and CDR2 sequences are SGHTA and FQGTGA. The CDR3 loop spans 13 amino acids. V was pared by 3 bases and J by 13 bases, with 18 bases between. This clonotype was sampled from a man over 45 with acute or convalescent COVID-19. V gene TRBV7-3 combines with J gene TRBJ2-5; D may be TRBD1 (6 bases). The source material was peripheral blood. The CDR3 is CASSFPDSLFRYF. CDR3 nucleotides: TGTGCCAGCAGCTTCCCGGACAGTTTGTTTCGGTACTTC.